This T cell receptor beta chain emerged from a study of cytomegalovirus exposure and HLA in healthy donors. Study conclusions and caveats: The records held CMV serostatus as the only immune exposure information.

A remark on this clone: No antigen is known for it.

Trimming removed 2 bases at V and 2 bases at J, with 4 bases between. Germline-derived CDR1 and CDR2 are SGHRS and YFSETQ. The CDR3 runs to 12 residues. This PCR relied on a set of 60 Vbeta primers and 13 Jbeta primers. TCRdb's table, derived via immunoSEQ multiplex PCR, lists solely in-frame clones and lacks some. This table has 100,000 to 140,000 clones, 74% appearing once. Specimen: PBMCs. The source of this sequence is a woman in her forties in good health and CMV-seropositive. This chain links TRBV5-1 with TRBJ2-5; no reliable D call. The CDR3 DNA follows: TGCGCCAGCAGCTTTCAGCAAGAGACCCAGTACTTC. This codes for CASSFQQETQYF.